Listed below are T cell receptor beta chains from one sample, sequenced in a study of T cell repertoires in cytomegalovirus infection. These receptors have no known antigen. Using its own MiXCR run on the reads, TCRdb lists one record per CDR3 protein. The sample lists fewer than 950,000 distinct CDR3 sequences, approximately 32% occurring once. The input for sequencing was cultured CD8+ T cells from PBMCs, taken from culture after CMV antigen stimulation. The receptors stem from a human donor in good health (CMV status not recorded). Some clones in this sample may be carry-over from other donors' samples. Both conserved end residues are part of each CDR3. A D gene is named only where the DNA matches it firmly. Size is omitted from some rows. Given values are once, few, many or a class for expanded clones.

>TRBV9|few|TRBJ1-5|NA
TGTGCCAGCAGCGTAGAAGGCCGGGACAATCAGCCCCAGCATTTT
CASSVEGRDNQPQHF
>TRBV15|NA|TRBJ2-1|NA
TGTGCCACCAGCAGTGGGGACTCAAGCTCCTACAATGAGCAGTTCTTC
CATSSGDSSSYNEQFF
>TRBV13|NA|TRBJ2-1|NA
TGTGCCAGCAGCTTAGGGGGGATCAAGACATACAATGAGCAGTTCTTC
CASSLGGIKTYNEQFF
>TRBV7-8|many|TRBJ2-3|TRBD2
TGTGCCAGCAGCTTAGAAGGGACTAGCGGGGGGATCCGCTTTCCTATTTATACGCAGTATTTT
CASSLEGTSGGIRFPIYTQYF
>TRBV29-1|few|TRBJ1-2|NA
TGCAGCGTTGAAGATCCGAACACAACCTATGGCTACACCTTC
CSVEDPNTTYGYTF
>TRBV15|NA|TRBJ2-3|NA
TGTGCCACCAGCAGACTGACAGTTTTGGTCAGCACAGATACGCAGTATTTT
CATSRLTVLVSTDTQYF
>TRBV4-1|NA|TRBJ2-7|NA
TGCGCCAGCAGCCAAGACAGGGTCTCCTACGAGCAGTACTTC
CASSQDRVSYEQYF
>TRBV7-2|few|TRBJ2-1|TRBD2
TGTGCCAGCTTAATCCTAGCGGGGCACAATGAGCAGTTCTTC
CASLILAGHNEQFF
>TRBV7-3|few|TRBJ2-1|TRBD1
TGTGCCAGCAGCTTAACAACTGGACAGGGGCCAAACAATGAGCAGTTCTTC
CASSLTTGQGPNNEQFF
>TRBV4-1|few|TRBJ1-5|NA
TGCGCCAGCAGCCAATCTTCGGGACTGATTCAGCCCCAGCATTTT
CASSQSSGLIQPQHF
>TRBV24-1|NA|TRBJ2-2|NA
TGTGCCACCACAGGGGCGAACACCGGGGAGCTGTTTTTT
CATTGANTGELFF
>TRBV13|NA|TRBJ2-1|NA
TGTGCCAGCAGCTTGGGGAAGGGGGCCTACAATGAGCAGTTCTTC
CASSLGKGAYNEQFF
>TRBV7-9|NA|TRBJ1-2|NA
TGTGCCAGCAGCTCTAACAGGCTGCACTATGGCTACACCTTC
CASSSNRLHYGYTF
>TRBV12-3/TRBV12-4|NA|TRBJ1-1|NA
TGTGCCAGCAGTGCACCACCCCTGAACACTGAAGCTTTCTTT
CASSAPPLNTEAFF
>TRBV12-5|NA|TRBJ2-5|NA
TGTGCTAGTGGTTTGGCTAGGTCGGGGGAGACCCAGTACTTC
CASGLARSGETQYF
>TRBV6-2/TRBV6-3|NA|TRBJ2-1|NA
TGTGCCAGCAGTTACTCGAATCGCGCTGACTACAATGAGCAGTTCTTC
CASSYSNRADYNEQFF
>TRBV13|NA|TRBJ1-6|NA
TGTGCCAGCAGCAACCGGACACGTAATTCACCCCTCCACTTT
CASSNRTRNSPLHF
>TRBV7-3|many|TRBJ2-5|NA
TGTGCCAGCAGTCTACTAGGGCGGCCCCAAGAGACCCAGTACTTC
CASSLLGRPQETQYF
>TRBV12-3/TRBV12-4|NA|TRBJ2-3|TRBD2
TGTGCCAGCAGTTTCGCGTCTAGCGGGGTGAACACAGATACGCAGTATTTT
CASSFASSGVNTDTQYF
>TRBV27|NA|TRBJ1-5|NA
TGTGCCAGCAGTCCATCCTTCCGTGGGGGCAATCAGCCCCAGCATTTT
CASSPSFRGGNQPQHF
>TRBV5-8|NA|TRBJ2-2|NA
TGTGCCAGCAGAGGTATCAGGACCGGGGAGCTGTTTTTT
CASRGIRTGELFF
>TRBV9|few|TRBJ2-1|TRBD2
TGTGCCAGCAGCGTAGAGGCTAGCGGGGGCCGGGATGAGCAGTTCTTC
CASSVEASGGRDEQFF
>TRBV4-3|NA|TRBJ2-1|NA
TGCGCCAGCAGCCAAGCCGACCGGGGCAAGGGTGAGCAGTTCTTC
CASSQADRGKGEQFF
>TRBV6-4|few|TRBJ2-1|TRBD2
TGTGCCAGCAGCCAACTAGCGGGCCAATACAATGAGCAGTTCTTC
CASSQLAGQYNEQFF
>TRBV15|NA|TRBJ2-3|TRBD1
TGTGCCACCGAAGGGACAGGGGGCGAGTCAGATACGCAGTATTTT
CATEGTGGESDTQYF
>TRBV7-9|many|TRBJ1-1|TRBD1
TGTGCCAGCAGTCGATCCGGGACAGGGTTTAACACTGAAGCTTTCTTT
CASSRSGTGFNTEAFF
>TRBV7-3|NA|TRBJ2-3|NA
TGTGCCAGCAGCTTAATCGGAGCAGGGACAGATACGCAGTATTTT
CASSLIGAGTDTQYF
>TRBV7-2|few|TRBJ1-5|TRBD1
TGTGCCAGCAGCCCAAACAGGGGAATCAATCAGCCCCAGCATTTT
CASSPNRGINQPQHF
>TRBV24-1|NA|TRBJ2-3|NA
TGTGCCACCAGTGAGTCGAAGGACACAGATACGCAGTATTTT
CATSESKDTDTQYF
>TRBV15|NA|TRBJ2-5|NA
TGTGCCACCAGCACCCTAGGGGGCGGGGACGAGACCCAGTACTTC
CATSTLGGGDETQYF
>TRBV12-3/TRBV12-4|NA|TRBJ2-7|TRBD1
TGTGCCAGCAGCCCCTTCGACAGGGCTCAAACCTACGAGCAGTACTTC
CASSPFDRAQTYEQYF
>TRBV6-1|once|TRBJ2-1|NA
TGTGCCGGCAGTGAAAGTTCGACTGGACTTATCTACAATGAGCAGTTCTTC
CAGSESSTGLIYNEQFF
>TRBV6-5|NA|TRBJ2-5|NA
TGTGCCAGCAGTTACTATGAGACCCAGTACTTC
CASSYYETQYF
>TRBV6-8|NA|TRBJ2-1|TRBD2
TGTGTCAGCAGTTACGTGCGGGGGGCTTACAATGAGCAGTTCTTC
CVSSYVRGAYNEQFF
>TRBV7-4|NA|TRBJ1-6|TRBD1
TGTGCCAGCAGCTCACTACGCAGGGGGATGGATTCACCCCTCCACTTT
CASSSLRRGMDSPLHF
>TRBV27|few|TRBJ1-6|NA
TGTGCCAGCAGTTTATCGCAGGGGAGTGATTCACCCCTCCACTTT
CASSLSQGSDSPLHF
>TRBV12-3/TRBV12-4|NA|TRBJ2-3|TRBD1
TGTGCCAGCAGTTTCCAGGGGGCGTCAGATACGCAGTATTTT
CASSFQGASDTQYF
>TRBV7-9|many|TRBJ1-1|NA
TGTGCCAGCAGCTTAGTGTTGAGGAGTCCGGAGAACACTGAAGCTTTCTTT
CASSLVLRSPENTEAFF
>TRBV27|few|TRBJ1-6|NA
TGTGCCAGCAGTTTAAGGAGTAGTAGTAATTCACCCCTCCACTTT
CASSLRSSSNSPLHF
>TRBV2|NA|TRBJ1-1|NA
TGTGCCAGCAGTTCACGGGGACAATTGAACACTGAAGCTTTCTTT
CASSSRGQLNTEAFF
>TRBV15|many|TRBJ2-5|NA
TGTGCCACCAGCAGCGGGACCTCCCCTCTGGAGGAGACCCAGTACTTC
CATSSGTSPLEETQYF
>TRBV7-9|few|TRBJ1-1|NA
TGTGCCAGCAGCTACCCTAGTCGGGACACTGAAGCTTTCTTT
CASSYPSRDTEAFF
>TRBV6-2/TRBV6-3|once|TRBJ2-1|TRBD2
TGTGCCAGCAGTTACACCCCTTTGAGCGGGGGGGGGTACAATGAGCAGTTCTTC
CASSYTPLSGGGYNEQFF
>TRBV12-3/TRBV12-4|few|TRBJ2-6|TRBD1
TGTGCCAGCAGGGGTATTTTGGGACAGGGCCTACCTGGGGCCAACGTCCTGACTTTC
CASRGILGQGLPGANVLTF
>TRBV20-1|NA|TRBJ2-1|NA
TGCAGTGCCCCCAAGGGGTTCGGTGAGCAGTTCTTC
CSAPKGFGEQFF
>TRBV7-2|many|TRBJ1-2|NA
TGTGCCAGCAGCTCCCACCTTCTTAATTGGGATGGCTACACCTTC
CASSSHLLNWDGYTF
>TRBV20-1|many|TRBJ2-2|NA
TGCAGTGCTAGAGCCAGTGATAACACCGGGGAGCTGTTTTTT
CSARASDNTGELFF
>TRBV28|NA|TRBJ1-5|NA
TGTGCCAGCAAGGGGGTCCTTAGCAATCAGCCCCAGCATTTT
CASKGVLSNQPQHF
>TRBV12-3/TRBV12-4|NA|TRBJ2-2|TRBD2
TGTGCCAGCAGTTTCCGACTAGCGGGGGGCCCTGTCACCGGGGAGCTGTTTTTT
CASSFRLAGGPVTGELFF
>TRBV4-1|NA|TRBJ2-5|TRBD2
TGCGCCAGCAGCCAAGTAGCGGGGCTACAAGAGACCCAGTACTTC
CASSQVAGLQETQYF
>TRBV7-9|few|TRBJ1-5|NA
TGTGCCAGCAGCTTGAGTTCGTCCCAGCCCCAGCATTTT
CASSLSSSQPQHF
>TRBV28|NA|TRBJ2-1|NA
TGTGCCAGCAGTTTGGGAACGGACTGGGGCAATGAGCAGTTCTTC
CASSLGTDWGNEQFF
>TRBV6-5|NA|TRBJ1-1|TRBD1
TGTGCCAGCAGTCGGACAGGGGGCGTTGAAGCTTTCTTT
CASSRTGGVEAFF
>TRBV7-8|many|TRBJ2-3|TRBD1
TGTGCCAGCAGCATCAGACAGGGGGCAACAGATACGCAGTATTTT
CASSIRQGATDTQYF
>TRBV6-2/TRBV6-3|few|TRBJ2-2|NA
TGTGCCAGCAGTTATGCAGACCTGAACACCGGGGAGCTGTTTTTT
CASSYADLNTGELFF
>TRBV19|few|TRBJ2-2|NA
TGTGCCAGTAGTATAGGGTTAACTAACACCGGGGAGCTGTTTTTT
CASSIGLTNTGELFF